These 13 T cell receptor beta chains were sequenced from one sample in a study of shared clonotypes between healthy human individuals. Method: immunoSEQ multiplex PCR; TCRdb's copy keeps in-frame clones and lacks some. The table lists 550,000 to 850,000 clones, roughly two thirds of them singletons, with under 2% in the top ten. The material sequenced was memory CD4+ T cells sorted from blood. Subset reported: CD45RA-negative fraction. The source of these receptors is a woman in her twenties or thirties in good health.

The gene calls are TRBV19 and TRBJ2-5; 12 bases fit TRBD2. Per germline, CDR1 LNHDA and CDR2 SQIVND (reference sequence). The junction had 12 bases not matched to a gene; V was cut back by 5 bases and J by 5 bases. The CDR3 contains 17 residues. The CDR3 coding sequence is TGTGCCAGTAGTTCCGGTCGACTAGCGGGAGATGGGGAGACCCAGTACTTC. It specifies CASSSGRLAGDGETQYF. The complete variable domain, with remaining parts taken from reference TRBV19 and TRBJ2-5, reads DGGITQSPKYLFRKEGQNVTLSCEQNLNHDAMYWYRQDPGQGLRLIYYSQIVNDFQKGDIAEGYSVSREKKESFPLTVTSAQKNPTAFYLCASSSGRLAGDGETQYFGPGTRLLVL.

This clone was counted at least ten times. V and J are TRBV10-2 and TRBJ2-2; TRBD1 matches at 12 bases. The CDR3 extends over 14 amino acids. The J segment lost 5 bases and the V segment lost 9 bases, leaving 4 bases of the junction unmatched. Per germline, CDR1 WSHSY and CDR2 SAAADI. CDR3 coding DNA: TGCGCCAGTACGGGACAGGGGGCTACCGGGGAGCTGTTTTTT. The encoded protein is CASTGQGATGELFF.

V and J are TRBV4-1 and TRBJ1-1; the D gene is possibly TRBD1 (5 bases). Trimming shortened V by 1 base and J by 7 bases, and 22 bases separated the two germline ends. This CDR3 contains 17 residues. Germline V gene data show CDR1 as MGHRA and CDR2 as YSYEKL. The CDR3 nucleotides are TGCGCCAGCAGCCAAGTAATTCTAGGGCAGGGACTGGGTGAAGCTTTCTTT. Protein sequence: CASSQVILGQGLGEAFF.

This sequence joins TRBV5-1 and TRBJ2-3; the match to TRBD2 covers 9 bases. CDR3 length equals 15 residues. Germline-derived CDR1 and CDR2 are SGHRS and YFSETQ. V shed 0 bases, J shed 5 bases, and the junction held 4 bases outside the gene matches. The DNA for the CDR3 is TGCGCCAGCAGCTTGGTTAGCGGGAGTCAAGATACGCAGTATTTT. Translation gives CASSLVSGSQDTQYF.

This rearrangement joins TRBV5-8 to TRBJ2-7; no clear D gene. The CDR3 is 15 amino acids. Germline V gives CDR1 SGHTS, CDR2 YDEGEE. V was clipped by 0 bases and J by 1 base, with 11 bases between them. The CDR3 coding sequence is TGTGCCAGCAGCTTGGGGGGATACACTTCCTACGAGCAGTACTTC. Amino acids: CASSLGGYTSYEQYF.

J is TRBJ2-2 and V is TRBV14, with 7 bases fitting TRBD2. CDR1 and CDR2 from the germline V gene are SGHDN and FVKESK. J lost 7 bases, V lost 0 bases, and 14 bases had no gene match. CDR3 length: 18 residues. The CDR3 nucleotides read TGTGCCAGCAGCCAAGATCAGATAGCGAGCGGGGCGCGCGGGGAGCTGTTTTTT. This gives the protein CASSQDQIASGARGELFF.

This clone was observed many times. The chain has TRBV19 and TRBJ1-2; D unresolved. This CDR3 is built from 12 residues. Germline lookup yields CDR1 LNHDA and CDR2 SQIVND (reference sequence). Trimming pared 6 bases from V and 14 bases from J, leaving 19 bases between. The CDR3: CASSPSRTYQTF. In DNA, the CDR3 is TGTGCCAGTAGCCCGTCCCGGACGTACCAGACCTTC.

This clone was recorded a few times. At one boundary the junction diverges from the germline segment, which might be a read error. The rearrangement joins TRBV5-1 to TRBJ2-6, with D maybe TRBD1 (6 bases). Germline V CDR1 and CDR2: SGHRS, YFSETQ. This CDR3 spans 13 amino acids. CDR3 region: CASSLGGGNVLTF. The CDR3 DNA reads TGCGCCAGCAGCTTGGGAGGGGGCAACGTCCTGACTTTC.

The gene calls are TRBV25-1 and TRBJ2-3; D remains ambiguous. Germline V gives CDR1 MGHDK, CDR2 SYGVNS. The CDR3 is 15 residues long. Trimming left V 8 bases short and J 1 base short, with 16 bases between. This CDR3 is CASLSGSAGTDTQYF. The CDR3 DNA reads TGTGCCAGCCTTTCCGGGTCGGCGGGCACAGATACGCAGTATTTT.

This chain links TRBV28 with TRBJ1-2; the D gene is possibly TRBD1 (5 bases). Trimming cost V 6 bases and J 3 bases, with 11 bases left between them. The CDR3 has 13 residues. Germline V gene lookup returns CDR1 MDHEN and CDR2 SYDVKM. CDR3 bases: TGTGCCAGCAGCAGCGGACAACACTATGGCTACACCTTC. This encodes CASSSGQHYGYTF.

V usage is TRBV28 and J usage is TRBJ2-6, with 8 bases that match TRBD1. V shed 3 bases, J shed 1 base, and the junction held 17 bases outside the gene matches. Germline values: CDR1 MDHEN, CDR2 SYDVKM. The CDR3 is made up of 21 amino acids. The CDR3 sequence: CASSFVVATGAGESGANVLTF. CDR3 DNA sequence: TGTGCCAGCAGTTTTGTAGTTGCGACAGGGGCTGGTGAGTCTGGGGCCAACGTCCTGACTTTC.

The CDR3 bases are TGTGCCAGTAGAGAGGGGGGACAGCCCCAGCATTTT. Its translation is CASREGGQPQHF. The V call is TRBV19, the J call TRBJ1-5, with D perhaps TRBD1 (6 bases). Germline V lookup: CDR1 LNHDA, CDR2 SQIVND (reference sequence). V was shortened by 6 bases and J by 7 bases, with 10 bases between the two germline ends. The CDR3 runs to 12 residues.

This sequence joins TRBV11-2 and TRBJ2-4; TRBD1 might be the D (5 bases). CDR1 and CDR2 (germline): SGHAT, FQNNGV. The CDR3 contains 13 residues. Trimming pared 6 bases from V and 1 base from J, leaving 7 bases between. DNA of the CDR3: TGTGCCAGCAGAGCAGGGGCCAAAAACATTCAGTACTTC. Amino acid sequence: CASRAGAKNIQYF.